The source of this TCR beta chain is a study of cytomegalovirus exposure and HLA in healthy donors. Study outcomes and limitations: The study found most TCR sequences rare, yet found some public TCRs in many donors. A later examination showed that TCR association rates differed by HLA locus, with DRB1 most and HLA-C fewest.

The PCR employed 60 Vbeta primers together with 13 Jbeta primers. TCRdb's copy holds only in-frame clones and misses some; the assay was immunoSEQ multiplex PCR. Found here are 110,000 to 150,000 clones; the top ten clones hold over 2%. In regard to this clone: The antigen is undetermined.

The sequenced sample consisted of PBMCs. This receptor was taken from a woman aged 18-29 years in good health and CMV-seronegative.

The DNA for the CDR3 is TGTGCCAGCAGCTTAGGCGACACCTACTGGAGCACAGATACGCAGTATTTT. Translation gives CASSLGDTYWSTDTQYF. The chain has TRBV7-2 and TRBJ2-3; no firm D call. The ends were cut back, 1 base at V and 0 bases at J, with 14 bases in the middle. Germline lookup yields CDR1 SGHTA and CDR2 FQGNSA. The CDR3 covers 17 residues.